The 14 T cell receptor beta chains below come from one sample, sequenced in a study of blood T cells in healthy people across ages. With a J-beta primer mix and a sample-barcoded 5' primer, a second PCR ran 7 to 11 cycles. TCRdb analysed the 5' RACE reads with MiXCR anew, one entry per CDR3 protein. Among about 770,000 distinct CDR3 sequences listed, under 55% were seen once. Sequenced: blood. The receptors were sampled from a man aged 55 to 70 in good health.

This clonotype has more than one count but fewer than ten. This chain links TRBV12-3 or TRBV12-4 with TRBJ2-1; D perhaps matches TRBD2 (7 bases). The CDR3 is 12 residues long. V was clipped by 8 bases and J by 8 bases, with 13 bases between them. This CDR3 reads CASGGAYDEQFF. CDR3 sequence (DNA): TGTGCCAGCGGGGGGGCGTATGATGAGCAGTTCTTC.

This clonotype showed up just a few times. The rearrangement links TRBV6-2 or TRBV6-3 to TRBJ1-5, with D maybe TRBD1 (6 bases). Trimming pared 5 bases from V and 7 bases from J, leaving 9 bases between. There are 12 residues in the CDR3. Per the germline V gene, CDR1 is MNHEY and CDR2 is SVGEGT. Written as DNA, the CDR3 is TGTGCCAGCAGTCAACAGGGACAGCCCCAGCATTTT. Translating gives CASSQQGQPQHF.

This chain joins TRBV7-2 and TRBJ2-1; TRBD1 matches 7 bases. Germline V gene sequence: CDR1 SGHTA, CDR2 FQGNSA. V shed 6 bases, J shed 6 bases, and the junction held 5 bases outside the gene matches. This CDR3 has 13 amino acids. The CDR3 bases are TGTGCCAGCAGGACAGGGTCCGTCAATGAGCAGTTCTTC. Its translation: CASRTGSVNEQFF.

The chain recombines TRBV20-1 with TRBJ2-2; D gene uncertain. V lost 5 bases and J 2 bases, leaving 12 bases between the germline ends. Germline values: CDR1 DFQATT, CDR2 SNEGSKA (reference sequence). The CDR3 length is 14 residues. As DNA, the CDR3 is TGCAGTGCTCCGTTCCGGACCAACACCGGGGAGCTGTTTTTT. This codes for CSAPFRTNTGELFF.

This chain connects TRBV29-1 to TRBJ2-4; D remains ambiguous. CDR1 is SQVTM, CDR2 ANQGSEA, per germline. The CDR3 is made up of 13 amino acids. V lost 5 bases and J lost 13, with 21 bases in between. CDR3 residues: CSVLAKEVSKQYF. As DNA, the CDR3 is TGCAGCGTTCTGGCCAAGGAAGTTAGCAAGCAGTACTTC.

V is TRBV5-1 and J is TRBJ2-3; TRBD1 matches 11 bases. Trimming removed 4 bases from V and 5 bases from J; junction bases left unmatched: 9. There are 16 residues in the CDR3. Germline CDR1 reads SGHRS; CDR2 reads YFSETQ. CDR3 protein: CASSIGQGASEDTQYF. The CDR3 bases are TGCGCCAGCAGCATCGGACAGGGGGCTTCCGAAGATACGCAGTATTTT.

V usage is TRBV5-1 and J usage is TRBJ2-2; D is perhaps TRBD1 (6 bases). The V gene's germline CDR1 is SGHRS and CDR2 YFSETQ. The CDR3 contains 15 residues. V lost 0 bases to trimming and J lost 3 bases, with 9 bases between them. CDR3 bases: TGCGCCAGCAGCTTGGTCCCAGGGGACACCGGGGAGCTGTTTTTT. Translated: CASSLVPGDTGELFF.

This sequence joins TRBV25-1 and TRBJ1-5; D possibly corresponds to TRBD1 (5 bases). This CDR3 has 16 residues. Trimming left V 2 bases short and J 3 bases short, with 14 bases between. Looked up from germline, CDR1 is MGHDK and CDR2 is SYGVNS. The CDR3 DNA is TGTGCCAGCAGTGAAAGGGGCGGGGGGAACAATCAGCCCCAGCATTTT. Translating gives CASSERGGGNNQPQHF.

Worth noting for this clonotype: The junction and the germline gene differ at one end; a read error may be behind it. The chain has TRBV4-3 and TRBJ1-1, with D uncertain. This CDR3 has 15 residues. Looked up from germline, CDR1 is LGHNA and CDR2 is YSLEER. CDR3 residues: CASSQVGKRNIEAFF. CDR3 nucleotides: TGCGCCAGCAGCCAAGTGGGCAAACGGAACATTGAAGCTTTCTTT.

About this clonotype itself: At one end the junction does not follow the germline gene, possibly because of a read error. This CDR3 is CAGSEASGGLHEQYF. Written as DNA, the CDR3 is TGCGCCGGCAGTGAGGCTAGCGGGGGGCTCCACGAGCAGTACTTC. The chain has TRBV5-1 and TRBJ2-5, with TRBD2 matching 11 bases. TRBJ2-7 explains the end of the DNA better; the J call may be wrong. Germline CDR1 is SGHRS and CDR2 is YFSETQ. CDR3 length: 15 amino acids.

The V gene is TRBV20-1, the J gene TRBJ1-6, with TRBD1 as a possible D gene (6 bases). The CDR3 sequence is 11 residues long. Germline values: CDR1 DFQATT, CDR2 SNEGSKA (reference sequence). The V end lost 6 bases, the J end lost 13 bases, and 13 bases lay between the germline ends. As DNA, the CDR3 is TGCAGTGCCACTACGGGGGCCCCCCTCCACTTT. Translation: CSATTGAPLHF.

V and J are TRBV6-1 and TRBJ1-6; unclear D gene. Germline-derived CDR1 and CDR2 are MNHNS and SASEGT. The CDR3 is made up of 15 amino acids. Trimming removed 0 bases at V and 13 bases at J, with 16 bases between. The CDR3 protein is CASSEAPRSIWPLHF. CDR3 bases: TGTGCCAGCAGTGAAGCGCCAAGGTCAATCTGGCCCCTCCACTTT.

The V call is TRBV20-1, the J call TRBJ1-5; 7 bases align to TRBD1. Germline CDR1 and CDR2: DFQATT and SNEGSKA (reference sequence). V lost 1 base to trimming and J lost 3 bases; unmatched junction nucleotides: 9. The CDR3 sequence is 16 residues long. This CDR3 reads CSARGGQGGNNQPQHF. For the CDR3, the DNA is TGCAGTGCTAGAGGTGGGCAGGGGGGAAACAATCAGCCCCAGCATTTT.

The chain has TRBV7-9 and TRBJ2-5; 8 nucleotides align to TRBD1. The CDR3 is 14 amino acids. CDR1 is SEHNR and CDR2 is FQNEAQ in the germline V gene (reference sequence). V lost 5 bases, J lost 9 bases, and 11 bases stayed unmatched. CDR3 sequence: CASSPLSQGAPQYF. CDR3 sequence (DNA): TGTGCCAGCAGCCCTTTAAGCCAGGGGGCGCCCCAGTACTTC.